This T cell receptor (beta chain) is drawn from a study of T cells in Graves' hyperthyroidism and ophthalmopathy. RNA transcripts served as the template for amplifying TCR beta CDR3 regions. The study used the HTBI primer set for a first-round RT-PCR of the TCR CDR3. MiXCR, run by TCRdb on the multiplex PCR reads, gives a single entry per CDR3 protein. The sample lists under 500,000 distinct CDR3 sequences, 11% to 15% occurring once. Many counts were recorded for this clonotype. Its antigen is still unknown. Uncontrolled infection, other autoimmune disease, pregnancy or lactation led to exclusion. V shed 3 bases and J 2 bases; nucleotides not matched to a gene: 6. CDR3 size: 15 residues. CDR1 and CDR2 (germline): SGDLS, YYNGEE. Points from the study as a whole: For ophthalmopathy, model prediction preceded onset by a median roughly 5.9 months.

V gene TRBV9 combines with J gene TRBJ2-3; 7 bases line up with TRBD1. Sequencing was done on a sample of blood. This clonotype originated in a man aged 45-65 years with Graves' ophthalmopathy. The CDR3 coding sequence is TGTGCCAGCAGCGCCCCGGGACAGCTCACAGATACGCAGTATTTT. It specifies CASSAPGQLTDTQYF.